These 9 T cell receptor beta chains were sequenced from one sample in a study of shared clonotypes between healthy human individuals. The repertoire was sequenced with immunoSEQ multiplex PCR; TCRdb's copy has only in-frame clones and lacks some. The table lists about 2.3 million clones, roughly 93% of them singletons, with 0.39% in the top ten. The sample was naive CD4+ T cells from PBMCs. Subset meaning: CD45RA+ positively selected. These receptor sequences come from a man between 18 and 29 years old in good health. Some clones in this sample may be carry-over from other donors' samples.

The rearrangement links TRBV9 to TRBJ1-1; D gene uncertain. Germline V gene data show CDR1 as SGDLS and CDR2 as YYNGEE. V was pared by 0 bases and J by 1 base, with 7 bases between. There are 14 residues in the CDR3. The DNA for the CDR3 is TGTGCCAGCAGCGTAGGGGCTCAGAACACTGAAGCTTTCTTT. Its translation is CASSVGAQNTEAFF.

CDR3 in DNA: TGCGCCAGCAGCTTGTTGGTGGGGAACACTGAAGCTTTCTTT. Protein product: CASSLLVGNTEAFF. This chain uses TRBV5-1 with TRBJ1-1; no firm D call. The CDR3 covers 14 residues. Per germline, CDR1 SGHRS and CDR2 YFSETQ. Trimming pared 1 base from V and 1 base from J, leaving 8 bases between.

Concerning this clone: Sequence at one end of the junction differs from germline and may be a read error. The chain links TRBV6-5 to TRBJ1-1; D remains ambiguous. The CDR3 runs to 15 residues. Germline CDR1 MNHEY, CDR2 SVGAGI. The CDR3 bases are TGTGCCAGCACTTACTCCGGGAGAGGGAACACTGAAGCTTTCTTT. Residues: CASTYSGRGNTEAFF.

The V gene is TRBV5-1, the J gene TRBJ2-7; TRBD1 agrees at 10 bases. V shed 2 bases, J shed 4 bases, and the junction held 3 bases outside the gene matches. CDR3 size: 14 residues. Looked up from germline, CDR1 is SGHRS and CDR2 is YFSETQ. The CDR3 region is CASSFGQGEYEQYF. The DNA of the CDR3 is TGCGCCAGCAGCTTTGGACAGGGGGAGTACGAGCAGTACTTC.

This sequence joins TRBV5-4 and TRBJ1-5; no firm D call. Trimming shortened V by 4 bases and J by 4 bases, and 9 bases separated the two germline ends. CDR1 SGHNT and CDR2 YYREEE come from the germline V gene (reference sequence). CDR3 length: 13 residues. CDR3: CASSPDANQPQHF. In nucleotides, the CDR3 is TGTGCCAGCAGCCCGGACGCTAATCAGCCCCAGCATTTT. The full variable domain, rest sourced from reference TRBV5-4 and TRBJ1-5, is ETGVTQSPTHLIKTRGQQVTLRCSSQSGHNTVSWYQQALGQGPQFIFQYYREEENGRGNFPPRFSGLQFPNYSSELNVNALELDDSALYLCASSPDANQPQHFGDGTRLSIL.

The CDR3 loop is CASSSDGLSGNEQFF. The CDR3 DNA follows: TGCGCCAGCAGCTCGGACGGACTATCGGGCAATGAGCAGTTCTTC. This rearrangement joins TRBV5-1 to TRBJ2-1; possible D gene TRBD2, 6 bases. The germline V and J ends were trimmed by 3 bases and 6 bases, with 16 bases remaining between them. CDR1 is SGHRS, CDR2 YFSETQ, per germline. CDR3 length equals 15 residues.

The chain recombines TRBV13 with TRBJ1-5; maybe TRBD1 (5 bases). V lost 4 bases, J lost 0 bases, and 19 bases lay in between. The CDR3 covers 18 residues. The V gene's germline CDR1 is PRHDT and CDR2 FYEKMQ (reference sequence). The CDR3 DNA reads as TGTGCCAGCAGCTGGACGCGCGGACAACTGAATAGCAATCAGCCCCAGCATTTT. As protein: CASSWTRGQLNSNQPQHF.

This clone was counted once. The chain employs TRBV19 and TRBJ1-2, with TRBD1 matching over 9 bases. The J segment lost 1 base and the V segment lost 4 bases, leaving 4 bases of the junction unmatched. Germline CDR1 is LNHDA and CDR2 is SQIVND (reference sequence). The CDR3 has 15 residues. DNA for the CDR3: TGTGCCAGTAGTACTGGGACAGGGAATAACTATGGCTACACCTTC. Protein product: CASSTGTGNNYGYTF.

This rearrangement joins TRBV18 to TRBJ2-7; D gene unclear. CDR3 length: 13 amino acids. V lost 0 bases and J lost 2, with 5 bases in between. Germline values: CDR1 KGHSH, CDR2 LQKENI. CDR3 residues: CASSPPQPYEQYF. CDR3 in DNA: TGTGCCAGCTCACCACCCCAGCCCTACGAGCAGTACTTC.